The rows below give T cell receptor beta chains drawn from one sample of a study of shared clonotypes between healthy human individuals. Sequencing was performed with immunoSEQ multiplex PCR; in TCRdb, only in-frame clones are kept and a portion is missing. The sample consists of fewer than 400,000 clones, 74% of them appearing once. Sequencing was done on a sample of memory CD4+ T cells sorted from blood. The origin of the receptors is a man aged 25-45 years in good health. The conserved cysteine and the conserved F or W are not part of the CDR3 here.

V,CDR3
TRBV10-3,ATNGQGMIAGGNEQF
TRBV4-2,ASSQDRDGGYGYT
TRBV18,ASSGREQSTDTQY
TRBV9,ASSVAGRSTTNYGYT
TRBV10-3,AISVWREGGEQY
TRBV18,ASSPPQGGTGELF
TRBV5-4,ASSLRANYGYT
TRBV5-4,ASSLTGTGNTIY
TRBV28,ASSFSNQPQH
TRBV7-3,ASGRAGAYNEQF
TRBV4-1,ASSQEAGLREDLAKNIQY
TRBV5-1,ASSSPDSSGANVLT
TRBV6-5,ASSRHGQNNEQF
TRBV2,ASSDGASGRTETQY
TRBV7-7,ASSLAEVDTQY
TRBV5-4,ASSSPGLAIYEQY
TRBV5-1,ASSLPREGHLSSYNEQF
TRBV5-4,ASSPEVGSRINTEAF
TRBV7-9,ASSDQGVDTQY
TRBV5-1,ASSLELSGRAALSSYNEQF
TRBV6-5,ASREGQGAYEQY
TRBV28,ASSLMGDSNQPQH
TRBV11-2,ASSSGGLSQGVAGELF
TRBV19,ASSFLPGGGDTQY
TRBV5-1,ASTGTGGYTGELF
TRBV11-1,ASSVRDRGPETQY
TRBV5-5,ASSPIGAGVQPQH